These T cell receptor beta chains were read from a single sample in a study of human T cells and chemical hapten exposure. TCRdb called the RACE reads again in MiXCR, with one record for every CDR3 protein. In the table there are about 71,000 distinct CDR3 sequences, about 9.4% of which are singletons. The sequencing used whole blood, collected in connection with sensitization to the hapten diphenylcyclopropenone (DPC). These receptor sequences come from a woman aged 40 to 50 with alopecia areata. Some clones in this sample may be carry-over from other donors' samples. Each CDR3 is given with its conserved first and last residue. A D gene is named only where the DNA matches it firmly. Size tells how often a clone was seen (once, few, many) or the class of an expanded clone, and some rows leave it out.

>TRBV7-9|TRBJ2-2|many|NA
TGTGCCGCCCGGAACACCGGGGAGCTGTTTTTT
CAARNTGELFF
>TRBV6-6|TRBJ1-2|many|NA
TGTGCCAGCAGTTACAGGGGTACTACGGCTAACTATGGCTACACCTTC
CASSYRGTTANYGYTF
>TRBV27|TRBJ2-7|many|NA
TGTGCCAGCAGTTTAACTGGGCAGGGAGAGCAGTACTTC
CASSLTGQGEQYF
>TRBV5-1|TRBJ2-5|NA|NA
TGCGCCAGCAGCTTCTCGAATCCCGCAGGAGAGACCCAGTACTTC
CASSFSNPAGETQYF
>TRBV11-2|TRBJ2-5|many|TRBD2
TGTGCCAGCAGCTTTGGGGGGGTCCAAGAGACCCAGTACTTC
CASSFGGVQETQYF
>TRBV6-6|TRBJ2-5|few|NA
TGTGCCAGCACCGGGACCTTCGGTCAAGAGACCCAGTACTTC
CASTGTFGQETQYF
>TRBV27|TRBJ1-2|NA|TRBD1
TGTGCCAGCAGTTCCTACGACAGGGATGGCTACACCTTC
CASSSYDRDGYTF
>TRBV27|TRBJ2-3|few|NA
TGTGCCAGCCAAGCTAGCGTCGGATTTTCTGCGGATACGCAGTATTTT
CASQASVGFSADTQYF
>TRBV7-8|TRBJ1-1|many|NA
TGTGCCAGCAGCTTAGGCCTGATTGAAGCTTTCTTT
CASSLGLIEAFF
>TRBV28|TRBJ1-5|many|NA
TGTGCCAGCAACCCGGGCCAGTACCAATGGCCCCAGCATTTT
CASNPGQYQWPQHF
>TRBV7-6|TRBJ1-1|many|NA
TGTGCCAGCAGCTCTGGGAGGACTGAAGCTTTCTTT
CASSSGRTEAFF
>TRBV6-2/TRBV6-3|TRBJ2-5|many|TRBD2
TGTGCCAGCAGACGTCCTAGCGGGGGTGTACAAGAGACCCAGTACTTC
CASRRPSGGVQETQYF
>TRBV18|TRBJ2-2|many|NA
TGTGCCAGCTCACCGGTTCCAGGGTCAGCAACCGGGGAGCTGTTTTTT
CASSPVPGSATGELFF
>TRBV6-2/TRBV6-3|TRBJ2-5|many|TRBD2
TGTGCCAGCAGTTACTCGACGGGTAGACTAGCGGATCAAGAGACCCAGTACTTC
CASSYSTGRLADQETQYF
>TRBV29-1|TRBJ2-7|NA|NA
TGCAGCGTTGCAGGGGATCGGTACGAGCAGTACTTC
CSVAGDRYEQYF
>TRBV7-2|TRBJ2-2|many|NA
TGTGCCAGCAGCTTAGTAGTCGGGGAGCTGTTTTTT
CASSLVVGELFF
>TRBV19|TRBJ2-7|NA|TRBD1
TGTGCCAGTAGCCCCACCGGGACAGGGGCCTACGAGCAGTACTTC
CASSPTGTGAYEQYF
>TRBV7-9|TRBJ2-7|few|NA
TGTGCCAGCCCGAGCATTTTAGGGTACGAGCAGTACTTC
CASPSILGYEQYF
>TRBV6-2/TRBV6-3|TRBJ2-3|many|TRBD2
TGTGCCAGCAGTTACTCGACCCCGACTAGCGGGGGGGCGGGGACGCAGTATTTT
CASSYSTPTSGGAGTQYF
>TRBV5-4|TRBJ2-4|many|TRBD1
TGTGCCAGCAGCTTGGGGGCAGGGGGTGCCAAAAACATTCAGTACTTC
CASSLGAGGAKNIQYF
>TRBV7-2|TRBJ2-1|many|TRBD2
TGTGCCAGCAGGCAGTGGGGGGGAGGCAATGAGCAGTTCTTC
CASRQWGGGNEQFF
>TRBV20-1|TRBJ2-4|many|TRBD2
TGCAGTGCTGCCAACGACTTTAGCGGGAGCTTAGCCAAAAACATTCAGTACTTC
CSAANDFSGSLAKNIQYF
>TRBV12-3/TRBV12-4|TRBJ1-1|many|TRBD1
TGTGCCAGCAGTTTGGGCAGGGGGCGAGAAGGTGAAGCTTTCTTT
CASSLGRGREGEAFF
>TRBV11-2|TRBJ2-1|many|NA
TGTGCCAGCAGGACTGCTAGCTCCTACAATGAGCAGTTCTTC
CASRTASSYNEQFF
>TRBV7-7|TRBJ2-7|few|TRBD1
TGTGCCAGCAGCTCCGACAGGGGGGCTATCTACGAGCAGTACTTC
CASSSDRGAIYEQYF